Listed below are T cell receptor beta chains from one sample, sequenced in a study of Ad26.COV2.S vaccination and SARS-CoV-2 variants. Clones were sequenced by immunoSEQ multiplex PCR, and TCRdb holds only the in-frame ones, with some missing. The sample carries roughly 510,000 clones, 87% recorded once. This sample comprised peripheral blood, obtained in a trial of Ad26.COV2.S vaccine versus placebo. The receptor set was obtained from a person aged 18-60 years who received the Ad26.COV2.S COVID-19 vaccine or a placebo. Both conserved end residues are part of each CDR3. D genes are given only for firm matches. Where a row states a size, it is once, few, many or the class of an expanded clone; other rows omit it.

abundance	v_gene	j_gene	d_gene	len	CDR3aa	CDR3nt
NA	TRBV28	TRBJ2-7	TRBD1	14	CASSPGQGLGEQYF	TGTGCCAGCAGTCCTGGACAGGGACTGGGTGAGCAGTACTTC
NA	TRBV25-1	TRBJ2-3	NA	15	CASSPGGGRTDTQYF	TGTGCCAGCAGCCCTGGGGGCGGGAGAACAGATACGCAGTATTTT
NA	TRBV6-5	TRBJ1-2	TRBD1	14	CASRRGGQGLGYTF	TGTGCCAGCAGGAGGGGCGGACAGGGGTTAGGCTACACCTTC
NA	TRBV28	TRBJ1-1	NA	16	CASSSPRYGGSTEAFF	TGTGCCAGCAGTTCCCCCAGGTATGGGGGGTCGACTGAAGCTTTCTTT
few	TRBV30	TRBJ2-7	NA	13	CAWTDGASYEQYF	TGTGCCTGGACCGACGGGGCCTCCTACGAGCAGTACTTC
NA	TRBV4-2	TRBJ1-4	NA	15	CASSQKPSDAEKLFF	TGTGCCAGCAGCCAGAAACCATCGGACGCCGAAAAACTGTTTTTT
once	TRBV6-1	TRBJ1-6	NA	13	CASSEAIGSPLHF	TGTGCCAGCAGTGAAGCGATAGGATCACCCCTCCACTTT
few	TRBV29-1	TRBJ2-7	TRBD1	14	CSFAVWTGTYEQYF	TGCAGCTTTGCCGTGTGGACAGGTACCTACGAGCAGTACTTC
NA	TRBV7-3	TRBJ2-2	NA	14	CASSLLRSTGELFF	TGTGCCAGCAGCTTACTTAGGAGCACCGGGGAGCTGTTTTTT
NA	TRBV5-3	TRBJ2-6	TRBD1	16	CARSPGQVGGANVLTF	TGTGCCAGAAGCCCAGGACAGGTGGGTGGGGCCAACGTCCTGACTTTC
NA	TRBV9	TRBJ2-5	NA	15	CASGGRGGWQETQYF	TGTGCCAGCGGGGGTCGGGGAGGATGGCAAGAGACCCAGTACTTC
NA	TRBV19	TRBJ1-2	NA	14	CASSAGGAAYGYTF	TGTGCCAGTAGTGCAGGTGGGGCCGCGTATGGCTACACCTTC
NA	TRBV28	TRBJ1-1	NA	14	CASSPVGGVDEAFF	TGTGCCAGCAGCCCCGTAGGAGGGGTGGATGAAGCTTTCTTT
few	TRBV25-1	TRBJ1-2	NA	13	CASRATDLEGYTF	TGTGCCAGCAGAGCGACGGATCTAGAGGGCTACACCTTC
few	TRBV30	TRBJ2-7	TRBD2	18	CAWSVPPPSGSVSYEQYF	TGTGCCTGGAGTGTACCCCCCCCCAGCGGGAGCGTGTCCTACGAGCAGTACTTC
NA	TRBV30	TRBJ2-7	NA	13	CAWTGGSTYEQYF	TGTGCCTGGACTGGGGGGTCGACCTACGAGCAGTACTTC
NA	TRBV27	TRBJ2-5	TRBD1	12	CASRDRGETQYF	TGTGCCAGCAGGGACAGGGGGGAGACCCAGTACTTC
NA	TRBV20-1	TRBJ2-4	TRBD1	15	CSASRVRGLLNIQYF	TGCAGTGCTAGTAGGGTCAGGGGGCTGTTAAACATTCAGTACTTC
NA	TRBV27	TRBJ2-2	TRBD2	16	CASSLNGLGSPGELFF	TGTGCCAGCAGTTTAAACGGACTAGGCAGCCCCGGGGAGCTGTTTTTT
NA	TRBV28	TRBJ2-1	TRBD2	20	CASSLSGLAGALGADNEQFF	TGTGCCAGCAGTTTATCAGGACTAGCGGGAGCCCTGGGGGCTGACAATGAGCAGTTCTTC
NA	TRBV5-8	TRBJ1-3	NA	14	CASSFDSKGNTIYF	TGTGCCAGCAGCTTCGACAGCAAAGGAAACACCATATATTTT
NA	TRBV20-1	TRBJ1-2	NA	13	CSASSFPEEGYTF	TGCAGTGCTAGTTCGTTTCCGGAAGAAGGCTACACCTTC
few	TRBV5-1	TRBJ2-7	TRBD2	14	CASSTGLAVDEQYF	TGCGCCAGCAGTACGGGACTAGCGGTTGACGAGCAGTACTTC
NA	TRBV29-1	TRBJ2-4	TRBD2	17	CSTLDPGLAVAKNIQYF	TGCAGCACATTGGACCCGGGACTAGCGGTAGCCAAAAACATTCAGTACTTC
NA	TRBV6-1	TRBJ1-2	NA	14	CASSYREGRDGYTF	TGTGCCAGCAGTTATCGAGAGGGGAGGGATGGCTACACCTTC
NA	TRBV19	TRBJ2-7	TRBD2	13	CASKALAGYEQYF	TGTGCCAGTAAGGCGCTAGCGGGTTACGAGCAGTACTTC
NA	TRBV5-1	TRBJ2-7	TRBD1	14	CASSLGQGNYEQYF	TGCGCCAGCAGCCTAGGACAGGGGAACTACGAGCAGTACTTC
NA	TRBV29-1	TRBJ2-3	TRBD1	13	CSVVGRGTDTQYF	TGCAGCGTTGTCGGCAGGGGGACAGATACGCAGTATTTT
once	TRBV19	TRBJ1-5	TRBD1	14	CASSPSGGNQPQHF	TGTGCCAGTAGTCCCTCAGGGGGGAATCAGCCCCAGCATTTT
few	TRBV4-1	TRBJ2-3	NA	14	CASSQVGRRDTQYF	TGCGCCAGCAGCCAAGTGGGGCGGAGGGATACGCAGTATTTT
NA	TRBV10-1	TRBJ1-2	NA	11	CASRSGYGYTF	TGCGCCAGCAGAAGTGGTTATGGCTACACCTTC
NA	TRBV28	TRBJ1-2	TRBD1	17	CATLLRDRALAKDRYTF	TGTGCCACCTTGCTGAGAGACAGGGCCCTCGCTAAGGATCGCTACACCTTC
NA	TRBV9	TRBJ2-1	TRBD2	17	CASSPIGLAGVWDEQFF	TGTGCCAGCAGCCCTATCGGACTAGCGGGAGTTTGGGATGAGCAGTTCTTC
NA	TRBV30	TRBJ2-5	NA	12	CAWSVAPETQYF	TGTGCCTGGAGTGTAGCTCCGGAGACCCAGTACTTC
NA	TRBV5-1	TRBJ2-5	NA	12	CASSLGKSTQYF	TGCGCCAGCAGCTTGGGCAAATCTACCCAGTACTTC
NA	TRBV29-1	TRBJ2-5	NA	12	CSVVIGRETQYF	TGCAGCGTTGTGATTGGGCGAGAGACCCAGTACTTC
NA	TRBV19	TRBJ2-3	NA	13	CASRRDGTDTQYF	TGTGCCAGTAGGAGAGATGGCACAGATACGCAGTATTTT
NA	TRBV7-2	TRBJ2-5	NA	16	CASSLNGQLPQETQYF	TGTGCCAGCAGCCTGAATGGACAGCTACCCCAAGAGACCCAGTACTTC
few	TRBV9	TRBJ1-2	NA	13	CASSVADGYGYTF	TGTGCCAGCAGCGTAGCAGACGGCTATGGCTACACCTTC
few	TRBV19	TRBJ2-7	NA	13	CATSSPGSYEQYF	TGTGCCACCTCATCCCCAGGTTCCTACGAGCAGTACTTC
NA	TRBV19	TRBJ2-5	NA	14	CAREERTVQETQYF	TGTGCCAGGGAGGAACGGACAGTCCAAGAGACCCAGTACTTC
NA	TRBV16	TRBJ1-3	NA	15	CASSQSGGSGNTIYF	TGTGCCAGCAGCCAATCGGGCGGGTCTGGAAACACCATATATTTT
NA	TRBV29-1	TRBJ2-7	NA	14	CSVTSPGTLYEQYF	TGCAGCGTAACCTCACCCGGGACGTTATACGAGCAGTACTTC
NA	TRBV10-3	TRBJ2-7	TRBD2	14	CAASGGLAGDEQYF	TGTGCCGCGAGTGGGGGGCTAGCGGGGGACGAGCAGTACTTC
NA	TRBV11-2	TRBJ2-1	NA	15	CASSLDSGYYNEQFF	TGTGCCAGCAGCTTAGATAGCGGTTACTACAATGAGCAGTTCTTC
NA	TRBV6-1	TRBJ2-6	NA	15	CASSEVDSGANVLTF	TGTGCCAGCAGTGAGGTGGATTCTGGGGCCAACGTCCTGACTTTC
NA	TRBV29-1	TRBJ2-7	NA	11	CSAQGSHEQYF	TGCAGCGCCCAAGGTTCGCACGAGCAGTACTTC
NA	TRBV30	TRBJ2-1	TRBD2	14	CAWVLAGGYNEQFF	TGTGCCTGGGTCCTAGCGGGAGGCTACAATGAGCAGTTCTTC
once	TRBV25-1	TRBJ2-1	TRBD2	15	CASSKGTSGYNEQFF	TGTGCCAGCAGCAAAGGGACTAGCGGATACAATGAGCAGTTCTTC